This TCR beta chain emerged from a study of blood T cell repertoires in COVID-19. The trim removed 0 bases at V and 7 bases at J, leaving 7 bases unmatched. Germline-derived CDR1 and CDR2 are MNHEY and SVGAGI. The CDR3 loop spans 16 amino acids. As handled by the study authors: Estimates of nucleated cell counts were drawn from the amplification of reference gene primers. The protocol was immunoSEQ multiplex PCR, while the TCRdb copy is restricted to in-frame clones and leaves out a portion. That table gives V, J and clone size, and the DNA gave D and trimming. The data contain tens of thousands of clones, 81% of them singletons.

The TCR comes from a woman in her 70s with acute or convalescent COVID-19. This chain uses TRBV6-5 with TRBJ2-1, with 9 positions matching TRBD2. The sample comprised peripheral blood. The DNA for the CDR3 is TGTGCCAGCAGTTACTCGAGGCGGGAGGGCCGGAATGAGCAGTTCTTC. Amino acids: CASSYSRREGRNEQFF.